The rows below give T cell receptor beta chains drawn from one sample of a study of neurological immune-mediated disorders. One entry per CDR3 protein, called by TCRdb with MiXCR from the 5' RACE reads. Of 45,000 to 55,000 distinct CDR3 sequences listed, about 3% are singletons. Sequencing was done on a sample of PBMCs. The origin of the receptors is a man in his forties with multiple sclerosis. CDR3s include the opening cysteine and the closing phenylalanine or tryptophan. A D gene is named only where the DNA matches it firmly. The size entry is marked missing in some rows and otherwise reads once, few, many or a size class.

clone_size: many
v_call: TRBV5-5
j_call: TRBJ2-1
d_call: -
cdr3_nt: TGTGCCAGCAGCTTGGTAGGTGTCGCCTACAATGAGCAGTTCTTC
cdr3_aa: CASSLVGVAYNEQFF

clone_size: many
v_call: TRBV3-1
j_call: TRBJ1-2
d_call: -
cdr3_nt: TGTGCCAGCAGCCAAGATATAATAGGGTTACGCTACACCTTC
cdr3_aa: CASSQDIIGLRYTF

clone_size: many
v_call: TRBV20-1
j_call: TRBJ1-1
d_call: -
cdr3_nt: TGCAGTGCTAGAGAGGGGGGTTCGAACACTGAAGCTTTCTTT
cdr3_aa: CSAREGGSNTEAFF

clone_size: many
v_call: TRBV24-1
j_call: TRBJ2-5
d_call: TRBD2
cdr3_nt: TGTGCCACCAGTGATTTTGGGAGGGAGGCTAAAGAGACCCAGTACTTC
cdr3_aa: CATSDFGREAKETQYF

clone_size: many
v_call: TRBV16
j_call: TRBJ1-3
d_call: TRBD1
cdr3_nt: TGTGCCAGCAGCACGGACAGGGTGACTGGAAACACCATATATTTT
cdr3_aa: CASSTDRVTGNTIYF

clone_size: many
v_call: TRBV6-5
j_call: TRBJ1-4
d_call: -
cdr3_nt: TGTGCCAGCAGTTACTCCCCAGGGGCCAATGAAAAACTGTTTTTT
cdr3_aa: CASSYSPGANEKLFF

clone_size: many
v_call: TRBV19
j_call: TRBJ1-1
d_call: -
cdr3_nt: TGTGCCAGTAGTCCGAGACAGAGCCGGAACACTGAAGCTTTCTTT
cdr3_aa: CASSPRQSRNTEAFF

clone_size: many
v_call: TRBV20-1
j_call: TRBJ2-7
d_call: TRBD1
cdr3_nt: TGCAGTGCCCCGGGACAGGGGCACTACGAGCAGTACTTC
cdr3_aa: CSAPGQGHYEQYF

clone_size: many
v_call: TRBV3-1
j_call: TRBJ2-5
d_call: -
cdr3_nt: TGTGCCAGCAGCCAAGATCTGGACGATAGCGGACAAGAGACCCAGTACTTC
cdr3_aa: CASSQDLDDSGQETQYF

clone_size: medium-sized
v_call: TRBV4-1
j_call: TRBJ2-7
d_call: -
cdr3_nt: TGCGCCAGCAGCCAATGGCCTCGGAGCCCCTACGAGCAGTACTTC
cdr3_aa: CASSQWPRSPYEQYF

clone_size: many
v_call: TRBV3-1
j_call: TRBJ2-7
d_call: -
cdr3_nt: TGTGCCAGCAGCCAAGAAGGGACCTACGAGCAGTACTTC
cdr3_aa: CASSQEGTYEQYF

clone_size: many
v_call: TRBV15
j_call: TRBJ1-5
d_call: -
cdr3_nt: TGTGCCACCAGCAGAGATACAGGCAATCAGCCCCAGCATTTT
cdr3_aa: CATSRDTGNQPQHF

clone_size: many
v_call: TRBV3-1
j_call: TRBJ2-3
d_call: -
cdr3_nt: TGTGCCAGCAGCCAAGATTCTCCACTATACACAGATACGCAGTATTTT
cdr3_aa: CASSQDSPLYTDTQYF

clone_size: many
v_call: TRBV6-4
j_call: TRBJ2-4
d_call: TRBD1
cdr3_nt: TGTGCCAGCAGTCTCCCGACAGGGACCAAAAACATTCAGTACTTC
cdr3_aa: CASSLPTGTKNIQYF

clone_size: -
v_call: TRBV14
j_call: TRBJ2-3
d_call: TRBD2
cdr3_nt: TGTGCCAGCAGCCAAGGGTTCTTCGGGGGGGCCTGGACAGATACGCAGTATTTT
cdr3_aa: CASSQGFFGGAWTDTQYF

clone_size: many
v_call: TRBV4-1
j_call: TRBJ2-5
d_call: TRBD2
cdr3_nt: TGCGCCAGCAGCCAAGATGAACTAGCGGGGGGGCAGAAGACCCAGTACTTC
cdr3_aa: CASSQDELAGGQKTQYF

clone_size: few
v_call: TRBV20-1
j_call: TRBJ2-7
d_call: -
cdr3_nt: TGCAGTGCTAGAGATACAAGCTGGGGCGAGCAGTACTTC
cdr3_aa: CSARDTSWGEQYF

clone_size: many
v_call: TRBV7-9
j_call: TRBJ1-4
d_call: -
cdr3_nt: TGTGCCAGCAGCTCGTTCCCCAACCAGGAAAAACTGTTTTTT
cdr3_aa: CASSSFPNQEKLFF

clone_size: many
v_call: TRBV7-9
j_call: TRBJ1-6
d_call: -
cdr3_nt: TGTGCCAGCAGCTTAGCGAACAGATCACCCCTCCACTTT
cdr3_aa: CASSLANRSPLHF

clone_size: many
v_call: TRBV6-6
j_call: TRBJ2-2
d_call: TRBD1
cdr3_nt: TGTGCCAGCAGTTACCCCGAGGGGGCAAGCACCGGGGAGCTGTTTTTT
cdr3_aa: CASSYPEGASTGELFF

clone_size: many
v_call: TRBV12-3/TRBV12-4
j_call: TRBJ2-2
d_call: -
cdr3_nt: TGTGCCAGCAGTTTTCGGCAGTCGAACACCGGGGAGCTGTTTTTT
cdr3_aa: CASSFRQSNTGELFF

clone_size: many
v_call: TRBV5-1
j_call: TRBJ2-4
d_call: -
cdr3_nt: TGCGCCAGCAGCTTGGGACAGGGAGGTGGCTTAGGGGGAGATCTAGCCAAAAACATTCAGTACTTC
cdr3_aa: CASSLGQGGGLGGDLAKNIQYF

clone_size: many
v_call: TRBV7-3
j_call: TRBJ2-1
d_call: TRBD2
cdr3_nt: TGTGCCAGCAGCTCCGGGGGGGCATTAACCTACAATGAGCAGTTCTTC
cdr3_aa: CASSSGGALTYNEQFF

clone_size: many
v_call: TRBV7-9
j_call: TRBJ2-1
d_call: -
cdr3_nt: TGTGCCAGCAGCCTGGCAGGGTCAATCCACAATGAGCAGTTCTTC
cdr3_aa: CASSLAGSIHNEQFF

clone_size: many
v_call: TRBV20-1
j_call: TRBJ2-7
d_call: -
cdr3_nt: TGCAGTGCCCCAACTGGGACATCCACCGGCGAGCAGTACTTC
cdr3_aa: CSAPTGTSTGEQYF

clone_size: many
v_call: TRBV29-1
j_call: TRBJ2-7
d_call: TRBD1
cdr3_nt: TGCAGCGTCACCGGGACAGGGAACGGCGAGCAGTACTTC
cdr3_aa: CSVTGTGNGEQYF

clone_size: many
v_call: TRBV24-1
j_call: TRBJ1-5
d_call: -
cdr3_nt: TGTGCCACCAGTGACTCTGCCTCCCTGAATCAGCCCCAGAATTTT
cdr3_aa: CATSDSASLNQPQNF

clone_size: many
v_call: TRBV25-1
j_call: TRBJ2-1
d_call: -
cdr3_nt: TGTGCCAGCAGTGCAGGGGCCAACTACAATGAGCAGTTCTTC
cdr3_aa: CASSAGANYNEQFF

clone_size: -
v_call: TRBV30
j_call: TRBJ1-2
d_call: TRBD1
cdr3_nt: TGTGCCTGGAGTGGGGACAGGGAAGGAGGCTACACCTTC
cdr3_aa: CAWSGDREGGYTF

clone_size: many
v_call: TRBV9
j_call: TRBJ2-5
d_call: TRBD2
cdr3_nt: TGTGCCAGCAGCCCCCGGGGGGGCGGACAAGAGACCCAGTACTTC
cdr3_aa: CASSPRGGGQETQYF

clone_size: many
v_call: TRBV6-6
j_call: TRBJ2-7
d_call: TRBD1
cdr3_nt: TGTGCCAGCAGTTACTCGACAGGGCCAACCTACGAGCAGTACTTC
cdr3_aa: CASSYSTGPTYEQYF

clone_size: many
v_call: TRBV12-3/TRBV12-4
j_call: TRBJ2-3
d_call: -
cdr3_nt: TGTGCCAGCAGTCCCCAAGCCTTGCCGGCGACAGATACGCAGTATTTT
cdr3_aa: CASSPQALPATDTQYF

clone_size: many
v_call: TRBV5-1
j_call: TRBJ1-6
d_call: TRBD1
cdr3_nt: TGCGCCAGCAGCTCAGGGACAGGGGGCAATTCACCCCTCCACTTT
cdr3_aa: CASSSGTGGNSPLHF

clone_size: many
v_call: TRBV28
j_call: TRBJ2-2
d_call: -
cdr3_nt: TGTGCCAGCAGGCGCCCGGGCGAGAACACCGGGGAGCTGTTTTTT
cdr3_aa: CASRRPGENTGELFF

clone_size: many
v_call: TRBV7-9
j_call: TRBJ1-3
d_call: -
cdr3_nt: TGTGCCAGCAGCTCCGGGGGCGGAGGGTCCTCTGGAAACACCATATATTTT
cdr3_aa: CASSSGGGGSSGNTIYF